Given below is one T cell receptor beta chain in context. What it binds is not known. Template for every sorted-subset replicate PCR totaled approximately 0.2 ug DNA, approximately 30,000 T cell genomes. The method was immunoSEQ multiplex PCR; TCRdb's version includes in-frame clones alone and lacks a portion of them. The sample has under 750,000 clones; around 70% are singletons. The data were taken from a study of shared clonotypes between healthy human individuals. Germline V gene data show CDR1 as SGHRS and CDR2 as YFSETQ. CDR3 size: 18 residues. J lost 8 bases, V lost 4 bases, and 18 bases had no gene match. Splitting the CD4+ cells yielded a CD45RA+ naive subset and a CD45RA-negative memory subset. Regarding the study as a whole: Rarefaction indicated that sorted-subset sequencing remained incomplete although depth was large. Clonotype sharing across donors was expected to vary with sequencing depth.

Material: memory CD4+ T cells sorted from blood. Subset of the sample: CD45RA-negative fraction. V is TRBV5-1 and J is TRBJ2-1, with TRBD2 matching over 10 bases. The receptor was isolated from a woman in her twenties or thirties in good health. The CDR3 sequence: CASSADPAGGPPWDEQFF. The CDR3 coding sequence is TGCGCCAGCAGCGCGGACCCAGCGGGAGGGCCCCCGTGGGATGAGCAGTTCTTC.